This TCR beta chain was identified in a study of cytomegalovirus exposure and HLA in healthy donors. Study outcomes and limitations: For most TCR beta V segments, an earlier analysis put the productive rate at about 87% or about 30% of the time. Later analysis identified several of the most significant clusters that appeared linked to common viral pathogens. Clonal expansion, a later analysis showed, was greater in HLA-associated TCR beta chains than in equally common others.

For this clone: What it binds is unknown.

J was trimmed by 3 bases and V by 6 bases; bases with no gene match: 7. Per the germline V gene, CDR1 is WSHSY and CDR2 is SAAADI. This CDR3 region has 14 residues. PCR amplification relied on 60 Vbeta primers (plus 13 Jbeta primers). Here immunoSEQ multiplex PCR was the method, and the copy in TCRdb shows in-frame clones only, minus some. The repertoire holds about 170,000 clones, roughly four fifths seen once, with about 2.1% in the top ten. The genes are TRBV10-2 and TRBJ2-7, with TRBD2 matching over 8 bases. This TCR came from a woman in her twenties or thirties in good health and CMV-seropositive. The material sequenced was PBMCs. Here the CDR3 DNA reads TGCGCCAGCAGAGGCGCGGGGGGTGGCTACGAGCAGTACTTC. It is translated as CASRGAGGGYEQYF.